The source of this T cell receptor beta chain is a study of blood T cell repertoires in COVID-19. CDR3 length: 16 residues. Germline V lookup: CDR1 MNHEY, CDR2 SMNVEV (reference sequence). V was clipped by 6 bases and J by 4 bases; unmatched bases: 12. Original data processing: Counts of nucleated cells, estimated from reference gene primer amplification, were obtained. Assay: immunoSEQ multiplex PCR; the TCRdb copy retains only in-frame clones and omits some. V, J and clone size are taken as reported in that table, and D and trimming were inferred from the DNA itself. The table includes some 70,000 clones, 85% detected once.

The material sequenced was peripheral blood. This rearrangement joins TRBV27 to TRBJ1-2; 9 nucleotides agree with TRBD1. The sequence came from a man aged 80 or over with acute or convalescent COVID-19. CDR3 in DNA: TGTGCCAGCAGGCCCCCGGGACAGGGAGCCCTCTATGGCTACACCTTC. This encodes CASRPPGQGALYGYTF.